This T cell receptor beta chain was observed in a study of Graves' ophthalmopathy and Graves' hyperthyroidism. Researchers took RNA transcripts and amplified TCR beta CDR3 regions from them. Second-round multiplex PCR followed a first-round RT-PCR using HTBI primers. TCRdb re-called the multiplex PCR reads with MiXCR, one entry per CDR3 protein. Altogether under 400,000 distinct CDR3 sequences are present, roughly a sixth being singletons, with the ten largest covering more than 9%. About this clonotype: The antigen is unknown. Being one base from a much bigger clone, this may be a read error.

Findings and caveats of the study: Ophthalmopathy progression predictions by the model showed approximately 75% specificity and 60% to 71% sensitivity.

The CDR3 runs to 15 residues. Looked up from germline, CDR1 is SGHTA and CDR2 is FQGNSA. The chain couples TRBV7-2 to TRBJ1-3; 7 nucleotides align to TRBD1. Sequencing input: peripheral blood. This receptor was identified in an adult man with Graves' ophthalmopathy. The CDR3 spells CVSSLYTGEGNTIYF. The CDR3 coding sequence is TGTGTCAGCAGCTTATATACAGGGGAAGGAAACACCATATATTTT.